These 31 T cell receptor beta chains came from one sample sequenced in a study of T cells after yellow fever vaccination. A single record per CDR3 protein comes from TCRdb applying MiXCR to the 5' RACE reads. The sample carries about 350,000 distinct CDR3 sequences, 4.1% recorded once. Source: PBMCs, taken 5 days after the yellow fever booster vaccination. These receptors all come from a man younger than 30 who received the YFV17D yellow fever vaccine.

In this sample, this clonotype turned up many times. This chain uses TRBV27 with TRBJ1-1; D is undetermined. The CDR3 is 14 residues long. Germline V gives CDR1 MNHEY, CDR2 SMNVEV (reference sequence). The V end was cut by 5 bases, the J end by 0 bases, with 10 bases between. The CDR3 loop is CASSPVLLNTEAFF. In DNA form, the CDR3 reads TGTGCCAGCAGTCCAGTCCTCCTGAACACTGAAGCTTTCTTT.

This rearrangement joins TRBV24-1 to TRBJ2-2; 7 nucleotides align to TRBD1. The CDR3 is made up of 13 amino acids. From germline, CDR1 is KGHDR and CDR2 SFDVKD. V trimming: 7 bases; J trimming: 6 bases; junction bases outside the gene matches: 4. CDR3 loop: CATSGQVAGELFF. The CDR3 DNA is TGTGCCACCAGCGGACAGGTTGCCGGGGAGCTGTTTTTT.

This rearrangement joins TRBV7-2 to TRBJ1-1, with D perhaps matching TRBD1 (5 bases). The ends were cut back, 5 bases at V and 6 bases at J, with 16 bases in the middle. The germline gives CDR1 SGHTA, CDR2 FQGNSA. The CDR3 is made up of 14 amino acids. The CDR3 loop reads CASSAFKGTAEAFF. The CDR3, as DNA: TGTGCCAGCAGCGCCTTCAAAGGGACGGCTGAAGCTTTCTTT.

The sample holds a few counts of this clonotype. The J gene is TRBJ1-3, the V gene TRBV20-1; perhaps TRBD1 as D (5 bases). The CDR3 length is 17 residues. Trimming removed 0 bases at V and 0 bases at J, with 15 bases between. Germline V lookup: CDR1 DFQATT, CDR2 SNEGSKA (reference sequence). CDR3 loop: CSARDLTGASSGNTIYF. CDR3 nucleotides: TGCAGTGCTAGAGACCTAACCGGGGCCAGCTCTGGAAACACCATATATTTT.

The genes are TRBV28 and TRBJ1-3; D is uncertain. The length of the CDR3 is 14 residues. CDR1 MDHEN and CDR2 SYDVKM come from the germline V gene. V was trimmed by 7 bases and J by 0 bases, leaving 10 bases between them. The CDR3 DNA follows: TGTGCCAGCACCTCTGGTAGCTCTGGAAACACCATATATTTT. Translation gives CASTSGSSGNTIYF.

This chain connects TRBV30 to TRBJ1-2; tentatively, D is TRBD1 (5 bases). The CDR3 loop spans 12 amino acids. Germline assignment: CDR1 GTSNPN and CDR2 SVGIG (reference sequence). The germline V and J ends were trimmed by 0 bases and 4 bases, with 6 bases remaining between them. CDR3 residues: CAWSVGTYGYTF. In nucleotides, the CDR3 is TGTGCCTGGAGTGTAGGGACCTATGGCTACACCTTC. The variable domain in full, completed from reference TRBV30 and TRBJ1-2, reads SQTIHQWPATLVQPVGSPLSLECTVEGTSNPNLYWYRQAAGRGLQLLFYSVGIGQISSEVPQNLSASRPQDRQFILSSKKLLLSDSGFYLCAWSVGTYGYTFGSGTRLTVV.

The V gene is TRBV5-1, the J gene TRBJ2-3; D is ambiguous. Germline V gene lookup returns CDR1 SGHRS and CDR2 YFSETQ. The germline V and J ends were trimmed by 5 bases and 5 bases, with 9 bases remaining between them. The CDR3 loop spans 12 amino acids. The CDR3 DNA is TGCGCCAGCAGGGTTTCGGGAGATACGCAGTATTTT. Encoded protein: CASRVSGDTQYF.

The chain uses TRBV10-3 and TRBJ1-1; D not resolved. The CDR3 runs 14 residues. Germline V gene sequence: CDR1 ENHRY, CDR2 SYGVKD. V was clipped by 4 bases and J by 5 bases, with 14 bases between them. The CDR3 DNA follows: TGTGCCATCAGTGCCGTCCCTCCTGGGACTGAAGCTTTCTTT. Translation: CAISAVPPGTEAFF.

This clonotype has at least ten counts. The chain combines TRBV7-9 with TRBJ2-7, with D possibly being TRBD2 (5 bases). The CDR3 covers 15 residues. V lost 5 bases and J 3 bases, leaving 17 bases between the germline ends. CDR1 is SEHNR, CDR2 FQNEAQ, per germline (reference sequence). The CDR3 reads CASSNLDYGNYEQYF. In DNA, the CDR3 is TGTGCCAGCAGCAATTTAGACTACGGCAACTACGAGCAGTACTTC. The entire variable domain, with the rest obtained from reference TRBV7-9 and TRBJ2-7, is as follows: DTGVSQNPRHKITKRGQNVTFRCDPISEHNRLYWYRQTLGQGPEFLTYFQNEAQLEKSRLLSDRFSAERPKGSFSTLEIQRTEQGDSAMYLCASSNLDYGNYEQYFGPGTRLTVT.

This clonotype was counted between two and nine times. The rearrangement links TRBV3-1 to TRBJ2-1, with D tentatively TRBD1 or TRBD2 (5 bases each). V lost 1 base and J lost 6, with 13 bases in between. The germline V gene encodes CDR1 LGHDT and CDR2 YNNKEL (reference sequence). CDR3 size: 15 residues. The CDR3 DNA follows: TGTGCCAGCAGCCAAGGGACTCCCGGGGCCAATGAGCAGTTCTTC. This codes for CASSQGTPGANEQFF.

This clonotype appeared a few times. CDR3 in DNA: TGTGCCAGCAGTTACATCAGGGAGACCCAGTACTTC. The encoded protein is CASSYIRETQYF. V is TRBV6-2 or TRBV6-3 and J is TRBJ2-5, with unresolved D. The CDR3 is 12 amino acids. V was clipped by 2 bases and J by 5 bases, with 6 bases between them. Germline V gene lookup returns CDR1 MNHEY and CDR2 SVGEGT.

The chain carries TRBV19 and TRBJ2-1; 9 positions match TRBD2. This CDR3 contains 16 residues. V lost 7 bases, J lost 3 bases, and 10 bases stayed unmatched. Germline CDR1 is LNHDA and CDR2 is SQIVND (reference sequence). As DNA, the CDR3 is TGTGCCAGTACCCCTTCTCCTAGCGGGGACTACAATGAGCAGTTCTTC. Encoded protein: CASTPSPSGDYNEQFF. Filled out from reference TRBV19 and TRBJ2-1, the complete variable domain reads DGGITQSPKYLFRKEGQNVTLSCEQNLNHDAMYWYRQDPGQGLRLIYYSQIVNDFQKGDIAEGYSVSREKKESFPLTVTSAQKNPTAFYLCASTPSPSGDYNEQFFGPGTRLTVL.

This clonotype has at least ten counts. CDR3 sequence: CASSLMRGSTDTQYF. The CDR3 DNA follows: TGTGCCAGCAGCTTAATGAGGGGGAGCACAGATACGCAGTATTTT. The chain is built from TRBV7-2 and TRBJ2-3; a possible D gene is TRBD1 (6 bases). This CDR3 comprises 15 residues. Trimming took off 2 bases at V and 0 bases at J, with 9 bases between the two ends. Per the germline V gene, CDR1 is SGHTA and CDR2 is FQGNSA.

Concerning this clonotype: One end of the junction fails to match germline, which may point to a read error. For the CDR3, the DNA is TGTGCCAGCAGATTAGCGGCGGCGAACACTGAAGCTTTCTTT. Residues: CASRLAAANTEAFF. This chain links TRBV7-2 with TRBJ1-1; D remains ambiguous. The CDR3 runs 14 residues. The germline gives CDR1 SGHTA, CDR2 FQGNSA.

This clonotype was recorded a few times. This rearrangement joins TRBV6-1 to TRBJ2-5; 9 bases are shared with TRBD1. After removal of 7 bases from V and 3 bases from J, the junction contained 12 bases not matched to a gene. The CDR3 loop spans 16 amino acids. Germline CDR1 MNHNS, CDR2 SASEGT. The DNA for the CDR3 is TGTGCCAGCACCGCAAGGGGACAGGGAAGGAAAGAGACCCAGTACTTC. Protein sequence: CASTARGQGRKETQYF.

A few counts support this clonotype. The chain couples TRBV5-1 to TRBJ2-7, with D possibly being TRBD1 (5 bases). The CDR3 is 15 residues long. V gave up 0 bases and J gave up 2 bases, with 12 bases separating them. Looked up from germline, CDR1 is SGHRS and CDR2 is YFSETQ. CDR3 residues: CASSLASTVTYEQYF. The CDR3 DNA sequence: TGCGCCAGCAGCTTGGCCTCGACAGTAACCTACGAGCAGTACTTC.

The chain is built from TRBV12-3 or TRBV12-4 and TRBJ1-1; D unresolved. CDR3 length: 14 amino acids. The V end lost 3 bases, the J end lost 4 bases, and 12 bases lay between the germline ends. For the CDR3, the DNA is TGTGCCAGCAGTTTTAGGTCGGGGTTCACTGAAGCTTTCTTT. Translation: CASSFRSGFTEAFF.

This chain uses TRBV4-3 with TRBJ2-3; D unresolved. The CDR3 has 13 residues. Per germline, CDR1 LGHNA and CDR2 YSLEER. With 0 bases removed from V and 10 bases from J, the gap between germline ends came to 11 bases. CDR3 in DNA: TGCGCCAGCAGCCAAGACAGACCTGGTGCGCAGTATTTT. Translated: CASSQDRPGAQYF.

This clonotype has a handful of counts. The CDR3 coding sequence is TGTGCCAGCAGACATAGCGGGGGGGACCAAGAGACCCAGTACTTC. Its translation is CASRHSGGDQETQYF. V usage is TRBV28 and J usage is TRBJ2-5; the match to TRBD2 covers 11 bases. CDR1 is MDHEN, CDR2 SYDVKM, per germline. The junction had 3 bases not matched to a gene; V was cut back by 6 bases and J by 0 bases. The CDR3 spans 15 residues.

This clonotype has more than one count but fewer than ten. V gene TRBV9 combines with J gene TRBJ2-5; a possible D gene is TRBD2 (6 bases). The CDR3 loop spans 14 amino acids. Germline V lookup: CDR1 SGDLS, CDR2 YYNGEE. The V end lost 0 bases, the J end lost 5 bases, and 11 bases lay between the germline ends. The CDR3 region has the DNA TGTGCCAGCAGCGTAGCGGGGAGGATCGAGACCCAGTACTTC. This encodes CASSVAGRIETQYF.

This clonotype has a count of ten or more. This chain joins TRBV6-5 and TRBJ2-3, with 7 nucleotides matching TRBD1. The CDR3 length is 16 residues. From germline, CDR1 is MNHEY and CDR2 SVGAGI. Trimming removed 5 bases from V and 1 base from J; junction bases left unmatched: 9. CDR3 nucleotide sequence: TGTGCCAGCAGTCAGAGACAGGGCGAGGGCACAGATACGCAGTATTTT. This translates into CASSQRQGEGTDTQYF.

This clonotype was observed a few times. This chain connects TRBV5-1 to TRBJ1-1; 8 nucleotides match TRBD1. CDR1 is SGHRS, CDR2 YFSETQ, per germline. Trimming removed 0 bases from V and 0 bases from J; junction bases left unmatched: 7. This CDR3 has 17 residues. The CDR3 sequence is CASSLGQGALMNTEAFF. In DNA, the CDR3 is TGCGCCAGCAGCTTGGGGCAGGGGGCACTGATGAACACTGAAGCTTTCTTT.

The chain uses TRBV6-6 and TRBJ2-5; 11 bases are shared with TRBD2. CDR3 length: 17 amino acids. The germline V gene has CDR1 MNHNY and CDR2 SVGAGI (reference sequence). Losses at the gene ends were 5 bases for V and 5 bases for J; bases not matched to a gene: 13. CDR3 region: CASSRPLAGDAPETQYF. CDR3 nucleotide sequence: TGTGCCAGCAGTCGCCCACTAGCGGGGGACGCCCCGGAGACCCAGTACTTC.

The V and J genes are TRBV7-2 and TRBJ2-1; D may be TRBD2 (6 bases). CDR1 and CDR2 (germline): SGHTA, FQGNSA. The CDR3 has 13 amino acids. With 0 bases removed from V and 9 bases from J, the gap between germline ends came to 9 bases. Here the CDR3 reads CASSLAYSGEQFF. In nucleotides, the CDR3 is TGTGCCAGCAGCTTAGCCTATAGCGGTGAGCAGTTCTTC.

The table lists this clonotype with many counts. This chain uses TRBV20-1 with TRBJ1-6, with a possible D match to TRBD1 (5 bases). CDR3 size: 14 residues. Deletions cut 6 bases from V and 7 bases from J, with 16 bases between. Germline V CDR1 and CDR2: DFQATT, SNEGSKA (reference sequence). In DNA, the CDR3 is TGCAGTGCCACTCTCTCGTGGGGGAATTCACCCCTCCACTTT. It encodes CSATLSWGNSPLHF.

This chain links TRBV28 with TRBJ1-6; D not resolved. CDR3 length equals 13 residues. Germline-derived CDR1 and CDR2 are MDHEN and SYDVKM. Trimming removed 5 bases from V and 7 bases from J, with 9 bases in between. CDR3 loop: CASSGRPNSPLHF. In nucleotides, the CDR3 is TGTGCCAGCAGTGGCAGGCCCAATTCACCCCTCCACTTT.

The gene calls are TRBV7-2 and TRBJ2-1; 13 nucleotides align to TRBD2. The V and J ends lost 2 bases and 3 bases, in that order; junction bases with no gene match: 7. Germline lookup yields CDR1 SGHTA and CDR2 FQGNSA. This CDR3 region has 18 residues. The CDR3 protein is CASSLRTSGGLIYNEQFF. CDR3 bases: TGTGCCAGCAGCTTAAGGACTAGCGGGGGCCTAATCTACAATGAGCAGTTCTTC.

This clonotype was recorded many times. The rearrangement joins TRBV7-6 to TRBJ2-7, with 7 positions matching TRBD2. Germline CDR1 reads SGHVS; CDR2 reads FNYEAQ. The CDR3 is 15 residues long. V shed 1 base, J shed 5 bases, and the junction held 8 bases outside the gene matches. This chain's CDR3 is CASSLGIRGSNEQYF. CDR3 nucleotides: TGTGCCAGCAGCTTAGGAATCCGCGGGAGCAACGAGCAGTACTTC.

This clonotype was seen repeatedly, ten times or more. The V call is TRBV7-2, the J call TRBJ2-5; 10 bases match TRBD2. The CDR3 is 14 residues long. Germline trimming cut 4 bases from V and 4 bases from J; bases unmatched to any gene: 3. CDR1 and CDR2 (germline): SGHTA, FQGNSA. This CDR3 reads CASSSGLALETQYF. For the CDR3, the DNA is TGTGCCAGCAGCTCGGGACTAGCGTTAGAGACCCAGTACTTC.

Only a few counts were recorded for this clonotype. The J gene is TRBJ2-3, the V gene TRBV30, with 9 positions matching TRBD2. Germline V CDR1 and CDR2: GTSNPN, SVGIG (reference sequence). Germline trimming cut 1 base from V and 4 bases from J; bases unmatched to any gene: 9. The CDR3 sequence is 16 residues long. The CDR3 DNA follows: TGTGCCTGGAGTGGCCCCAGCGGGGGGATTGCAGATACGCAGTATTTT. It encodes CAWSGPSGGIADTQYF.

The sample holds a few counts of this clonotype. V usage is TRBV5-1 and J usage is TRBJ2-5, with 9 bases aligning to TRBD1. Germline-derived CDR1 and CDR2 are SGHRS and YFSETQ. There are 14 residues in the CDR3. Trimming at V came to 5 bases and at J to 2 bases, leaving 4 bases not matched to a gene. The CDR3 coding sequence is TGCGCCAGCAGTCGGGACAGGGCGCAAGAGACCCAGTACTTC. Translated, it gives CASSRDRAQETQYF.